This T cell receptor (beta chain) was retrieved from a study of cytomegalovirus exposure and HLA in healthy donors. Notes on the study in general: The authors enumerated 150 to 200 TCR beta chains as linked to cytomegalovirus. Researchers had no immune exposure information except CMV serostatus available.

This CDR3 region has 15 residues. Germline loops: CDR1 LNHDA, CDR2 SQIVND (reference sequence). V shed 1 base and J shed 6 bases, with 14 bases lying between them. This clone was seen more than once but under ten times. The antigen remains unidentified. 13 Jbeta primers and 60 Vbeta primers were used for the PCR. Generated by immunoSEQ multiplex PCR, the TCRdb table keeps only in-frame clones and is missing some. The sample lists 95,000 to 150,000 clones, 80% occurring once. The chain has TRBV19 and TRBJ2-3, with D tentatively TRBD2 (5 bases). The receptor comes from a man aged 50 to 60 in good health and CMV-seronegative. Sequencing was done on a sample of PBMCs. The DNA for the CDR3 is TGTGCCAGTAGTATAGCCAGACGGAGCGGCGATACGCAGTATTTT. The encoded protein is CASSIARRSGDTQYF.